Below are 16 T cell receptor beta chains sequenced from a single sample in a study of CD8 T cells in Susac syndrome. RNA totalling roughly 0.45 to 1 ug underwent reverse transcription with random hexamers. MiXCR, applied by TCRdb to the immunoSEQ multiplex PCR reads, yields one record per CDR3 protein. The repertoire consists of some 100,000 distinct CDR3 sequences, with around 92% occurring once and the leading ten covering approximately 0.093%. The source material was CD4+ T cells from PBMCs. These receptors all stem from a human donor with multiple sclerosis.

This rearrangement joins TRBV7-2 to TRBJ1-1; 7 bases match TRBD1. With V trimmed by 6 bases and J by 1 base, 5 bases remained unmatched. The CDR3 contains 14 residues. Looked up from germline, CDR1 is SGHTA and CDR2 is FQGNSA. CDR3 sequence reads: CASSSGGGNTEAFF. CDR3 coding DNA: TGTGCCAGCAGTTCAGGGGGGGGGAACACTGAAGCTTTCTTT.

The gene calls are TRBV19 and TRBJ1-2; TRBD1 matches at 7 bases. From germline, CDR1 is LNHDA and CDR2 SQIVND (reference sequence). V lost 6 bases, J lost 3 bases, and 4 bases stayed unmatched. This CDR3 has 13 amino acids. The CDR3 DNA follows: TGTGCCAGTAGGAGAGACAGGGACTATGGCTACACCTTC. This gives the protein CASRRDRDYGYTF.

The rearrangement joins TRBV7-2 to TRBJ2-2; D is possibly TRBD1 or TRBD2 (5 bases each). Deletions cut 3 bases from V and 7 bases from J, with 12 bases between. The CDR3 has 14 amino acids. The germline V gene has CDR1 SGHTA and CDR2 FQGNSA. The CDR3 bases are TGTGCCAGCAGCTTCAGGGAGAAAGGCGGGGAGCTGTTTTTT. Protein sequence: CASSFREKGGELFF.

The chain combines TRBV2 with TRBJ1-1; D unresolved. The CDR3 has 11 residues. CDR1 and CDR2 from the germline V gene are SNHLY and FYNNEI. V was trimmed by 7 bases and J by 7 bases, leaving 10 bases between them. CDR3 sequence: CASNGFGEAFF. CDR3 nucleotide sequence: TGTGCCAGCAATGGATTTGGTGAAGCTTTCTTT. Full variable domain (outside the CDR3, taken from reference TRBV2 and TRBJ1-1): EPEVTQTPSHQVTQMGQEVILRCVPISNHLYFYWYRQILGQKVEFLVSFYNNEISEKSEIFDDQFSVERPDGSNFTLKIRSTKLEDSAMYFCASNGFGEAFFGQGTRLTVV.

The CDR3 spells CAISAGGGGEQFF. The CDR3 region has the DNA TGTGCCATCAGTGCGGGCGGAGGAGGTGAGCAGTTCTTC. The chain combines TRBV10-3 with TRBJ2-1; possibly TRBD2 for D (5 bases). V lost 4 bases, J lost 9 bases, and 13 bases lay in between. Germline V gene lookup returns CDR1 ENHRY and CDR2 SYGVKD. The CDR3 is 13 residues long.

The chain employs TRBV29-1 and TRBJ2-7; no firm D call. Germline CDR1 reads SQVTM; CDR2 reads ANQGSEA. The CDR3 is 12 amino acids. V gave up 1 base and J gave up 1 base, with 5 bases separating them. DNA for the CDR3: TGCAGCGTTGAAGGCAGATCCTACGAGCAGTACTTC. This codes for CSVEGRSYEQYF.

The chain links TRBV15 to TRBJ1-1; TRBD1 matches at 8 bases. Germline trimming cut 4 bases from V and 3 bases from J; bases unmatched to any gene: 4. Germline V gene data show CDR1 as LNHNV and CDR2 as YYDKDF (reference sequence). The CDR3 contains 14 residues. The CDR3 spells CATSKETGDTEAFF. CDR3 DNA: TGTGCCACCAGCAAAGAGACAGGGGACACTGAAGCTTTCTTT.

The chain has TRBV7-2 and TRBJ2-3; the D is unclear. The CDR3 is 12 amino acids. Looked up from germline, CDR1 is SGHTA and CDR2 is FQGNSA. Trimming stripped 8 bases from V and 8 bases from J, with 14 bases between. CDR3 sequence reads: CASSAPAGTQYF. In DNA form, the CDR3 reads TGTGCCAGCTCAGCTCCGGCCGGTACGCAGTATTTT.

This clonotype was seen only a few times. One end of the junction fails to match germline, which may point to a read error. The CDR3 DNA sequence: TGTGCTAGCAGCTCGGGACAGGGAGAGACCCAGTACTTC. Residues: CASSSGQGETQYF. J is TRBJ2-5 and V is TRBV7-7, with TRBD1 matching 9 bases. CDR1 and CDR2 (germline): SSHAT, FNYEAQ (reference sequence). CDR3 length: 13 amino acids.

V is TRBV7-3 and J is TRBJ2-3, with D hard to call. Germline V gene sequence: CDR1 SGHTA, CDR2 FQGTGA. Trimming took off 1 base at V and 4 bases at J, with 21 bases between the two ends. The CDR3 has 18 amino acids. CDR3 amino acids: CASSLSSLAATRADTQYF. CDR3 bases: TGTGCCAGCAGCTTAAGCAGTCTCGCCGCTACCCGGGCAGATACGCAGTATTTT.

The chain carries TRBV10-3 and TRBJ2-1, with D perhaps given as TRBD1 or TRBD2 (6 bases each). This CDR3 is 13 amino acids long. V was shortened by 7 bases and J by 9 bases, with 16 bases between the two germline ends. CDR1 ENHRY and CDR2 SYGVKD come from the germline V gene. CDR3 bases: TGTGCCATCAACAGGGACTCCAAGGGTGAGCAGTTCTTC. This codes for CAINRDSKGEQFF.

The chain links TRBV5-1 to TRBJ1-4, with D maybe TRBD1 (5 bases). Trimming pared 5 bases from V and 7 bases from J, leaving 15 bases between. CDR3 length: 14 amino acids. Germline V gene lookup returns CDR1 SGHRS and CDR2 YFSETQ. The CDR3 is CASSYGHGTEKLFF. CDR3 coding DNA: TGCGCCAGCAGTTATGGACACGGAACTGAAAAACTGTTTTTT.

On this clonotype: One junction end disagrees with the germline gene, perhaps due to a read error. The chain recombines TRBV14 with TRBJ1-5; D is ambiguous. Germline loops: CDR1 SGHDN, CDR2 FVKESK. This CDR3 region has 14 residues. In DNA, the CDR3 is TGTGCCAGCAGCATGATAGGTGATAATCGGCCCCAGCATTTT. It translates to CASSMIGDNRPQHF.

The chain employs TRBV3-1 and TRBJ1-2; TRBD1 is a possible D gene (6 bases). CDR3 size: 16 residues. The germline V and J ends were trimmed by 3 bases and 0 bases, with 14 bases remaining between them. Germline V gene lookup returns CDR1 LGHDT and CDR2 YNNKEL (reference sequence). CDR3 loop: CASSHQGLKANYGYTF. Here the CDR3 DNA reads TGTGCCAGCAGCCATCAGGGGCTGAAAGCTAACTATGGCTACACCTTC.

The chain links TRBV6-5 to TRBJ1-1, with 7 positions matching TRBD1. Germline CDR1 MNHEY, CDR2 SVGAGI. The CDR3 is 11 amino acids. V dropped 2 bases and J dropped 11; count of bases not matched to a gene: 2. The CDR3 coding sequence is TGTGCCAGCAGTTACAGGGGGCATGCTTTCTTT. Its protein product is CASSYRGHAFF.

The CDR3 region is CASSVGFGTRAGNTIYF. The CDR3 nucleotides read TGTGCCAGCAGCGTAGGTTTCGGCACGAGAGCTGGAAACACCATATATTTT. The V and J genes are TRBV9 and TRBJ1-3; D is undetermined. Per germline, CDR1 SGDLS and CDR2 YYNGEE. This CDR3 has 17 amino acids. V dropped 0 bases and J dropped 2 bases, with 15 bases sitting between them.